This T cell receptor (beta chain) was recovered during a study of blood T cell repertoires in COVID-19. Study information: The origin of the acute and convalescent COVID-19 samples was the United States, Italy and Spain. PBMCs, B-cell-depleted T cells, or T cells provided the cDNA or gDNA that made up the material.

CDR1 and CDR2 (germline): LGHNA, YNFKEQ. J was trimmed by 7 bases and V by 1 base; bases with no gene match: 8. The CDR3 sequence is 15 residues long. Methods used by the authors: Nucleated cell counts were estimated from reference gene primer amplification. Using immunoSEQ multiplex PCR, the repertoire was profiled, and TCRdb retains in-frame clones only, with some absent. Clone size and the V and J calls come from that table; the DNA yielded D and trimming. This sample yields fewer than 200,000 clones, of which roughly 84% are seen a single time; about a sixth belongs to the top ten. The chain uses TRBV4-2 and TRBJ2-3, with 7 positions matching TRBD2. This clonotype originated in a man aged 55 to 69 who had recovered from COVID-19. What was sequenced was PBMCs or T cells enriched from blood (not recorded which). CDR3 amino acids: CASSQVRLAVYTQYF. DNA for the CDR3: TGTGCCAGCAGCCAAGTAAGGCTAGCGGTGTATACGCAGTATTTT.